The text below deals with one T cell receptor (beta chain). Its antigen is unknown. The data were obtained in a study of T cell responses to AZD1222 COVID-19 vaccine. Assay: immunoSEQ multiplex PCR; the TCRdb copy retains only in-frame clones and omits some. The profile covers some 130,000 clones, with 85% to 95% appearing a single time and 4.5% to 6% taken by the ten largest. General study points: Regions 160-218 and 743-854 held dominance among vaccine-associated CD4 TCRs, which spanned spike. None of the repertoires were sampled until the peak T cell response had passed.

The V and J ends lost 6 bases and 2 bases respectively, with 14 bases between them. This CDR3 comprises 15 residues. Germline V lookup: CDR1 MNHEY, CDR2 SVGAGI. The chain uses TRBV6-5 and TRBJ1-5, with D tentatively TRBD1 (5 bases). Specimen: peripheral blood, collected on day 0 of AZD1222 vaccination. This receptor was obtained from an adult in good health. CDR3 in amino acids: CASSPGQRGNQPQHF. The CDR3 nucleotides read TGTGCCAGCAGCCCGGGGCAGCGGGGCAATCAGCCCCAGCATTTT.